Following are 23 T cell receptor beta chains from one sample sequenced in a study of human T cells and chemical hapten exposure (dated by TCRdb to the early 2020s). The library relied on RACE. Sequenced on a NextSeq 500. TCRdb passed the public sequencing reads through fastp at Q25 and MiXCR, retaining productive beta sequences. Entries that share a CDR3 protein sequence are merged under the most common genes and DNA. Across this sample there are fewer than 350,000 distinct CDR3 sequences, with roughly 7.4% seen only once. About 1.2% of the sample goes to the ten largest clones. What the time point label conveys for this sample: pre-sensitization, week 0. The treatment or condition label here, explained by the study, means: therapeutic diphenylcyclopropenone sensitization with weekly scalp DPC. This material consisted of whole blood, taken in connection with sensitization to the hapten diphenylcyclopropenone (DPC). These receptors all stem from a man between 18 and 35 years old with alopecia areata. Some clones in this sample may be carry-over from other donors' samples.

This clonotype showed up many times. The V and J genes are TRBV9 and TRBJ2-2; the match to TRBD1 covers 7 bases. CDR1 SGDLS and CDR2 YYNGEE come from the germline V gene. The CDR3 spans 14 residues. The J segment lost 5 bases and the V segment lost 1 base, leaving 2 bases of the junction unmatched. The CDR3 bases are TGTGCCAGCAGCGTAACAGGGGATACCGGGGAGCTGTTTTTT. This codes for CASSVTGDTGELFF.

J is TRBJ2-7 and V is TRBV20-1; D might be TRBD1 or TRBD2, each matching 6 bases. The CDR3 length is 13 residues. Per germline, CDR1 DFQATT and CDR2 SNEGSKA (reference sequence). V was trimmed by 6 bases and J by 0 bases, leaving 12 bases between them. The CDR3 nucleotides are TGCAGTGCCGAGGGGGGTAGCTCCTACGAGCAGTACTTC. This translates into CSAEGGSSYEQYF.

V is TRBV2 and J is TRBJ2-1; D not certain. Germline lookup yields CDR1 SNHLY and CDR2 FYNNEI. The CDR3 runs 13 residues. Deletions cut 6 bases from V and 9 bases from J, with 15 bases between. CDR3 in DNA: TGTGCCAGCAGACAGAACCCCATTACTGAGCAGTTCTTC. Translated: CASRQNPITEQFF.

The chain couples TRBV10-3 to TRBJ2-7; D remains ambiguous. Germline CDR1 ENHRY, CDR2 SYGVKD. The CDR3 loop spans 14 amino acids. V lost 2 bases and J 1 base, leaving 9 bases between the germline ends. CDR3 sequence reads: CAISEAVVSYEQYF. CDR3 coding DNA: TGTGCCATCAGTGAGGCGGTAGTTTCCTACGAGCAGTACTTC.

The sample holds a few counts of this clonotype. This rearrangement joins TRBV11-2 to TRBJ1-5; no reliable D call. V shed 3 bases and J shed 6 bases, with 12 bases lying between them. CDR1 is SGHAT and CDR2 is FQNNGV in the germline V gene. This CDR3 has 14 residues. CDR3 nucleotide sequence: TGTGCCAGCAGCTTTTCATTTCCGGGTCAGCCCCAGCATTTT. Translated: CASSFSFPGQPQHF.

This clonotype was recorded many times. This chain joins TRBV10-3 and TRBJ1-2; D unclear. The CDR3 is 13 residues long. Germline V gene data show CDR1 as ENHRY and CDR2 as SYGVKD. With 8 bases removed from V and 5 bases from J, the gap between germline ends came to 15 bases. The CDR3 region is CAICPWADYGYTF. The CDR3, as DNA: TGTGCCATCTGTCCTTGGGCAGATTATGGCTACACCTTC.

In this sample, this clonotype turned up a few times. The CDR3 bases are TGTGCCAGCAGCCCAGAACTAGCGGGGGGGAGCGAGACCCAGTACTTC. It yields the protein CASSPELAGGSETQYF. The V gene is TRBV5-6, the J gene TRBJ2-5, with TRBD2 matching 13 bases. CDR1 is SGHDT, CDR2 YYEEEE, per germline. The CDR3 has 16 residues. J was trimmed by 5 bases and V by 4 bases; bases with no gene match: 8.

The chain combines TRBV6-2 or TRBV6-3 with TRBJ1-1; TRBD1 might be the D (5 bases). This CDR3 region has 14 residues. Germline V lookup: CDR1 MNHEY, CDR2 SVGEGT. Deletions cut 7 bases from V and 7 bases from J, with 19 bases between. Written as DNA, the CDR3 is TGTGCCAGCACTGAAGACAGTGGAGGACTTGAAGCTTTCTTT. It translates to CASTEDSGGLEAFF.

This clonotype has just a few counts. V and J are TRBV4-3 and TRBJ2-3; 8 positions match TRBD2. CDR3 length: 18 amino acids. CDR1 is LGHNA and CDR2 is YSLEER in the germline V gene. J gave up 4 bases and V 0 bases, and 12 bases lay outside the gene matches. CDR3 amino acids: CASSQDVLGGAGSDTQYF. The CDR3, as DNA: TGCGCCAGCAGCCAAGACGTTCTCGGGGGGGCCGGGTCAGATACGCAGTATTTT.

There are a few counts of this clonotype. This chain connects TRBV5-1 to TRBJ2-2, with D perhaps matching TRBD1 or TRBD2 (5 bases each). Between the trimmed V and J ends, which lost 1 base and 0 bases, there was a span of 16 bases. The germline V gene encodes CDR1 SGHRS and CDR2 YFSETQ. This CDR3 is built from 18 residues. The CDR3 loop is CASSLRAQGPTNTGELFF. The CDR3, as DNA: TGCGCCAGCAGCTTGAGGGCGCAGGGACCGACGAACACCGGGGAGCTGTTTTTT. The whole variable domain, remainder taken from reference TRBV5-1 and TRBJ2-2, is KAGVTQTPRYLIKTRGQQVTLSCSPISGHRSVSWYQQTPGQGLQFLFEYFSETQRNKGNFPGRFSGRQFSNSRSEMNVSTLELGDSALYLCASSLRAQGPTNTGELFFGEGSRLTVL.

This clonotype has more than one count but fewer than ten. V is TRBV7-6 and J is TRBJ2-1; 7 nucleotides match TRBD2. The germline gives CDR1 SGHVS, CDR2 FNYEAQ. The trim removed 3 bases at V and 12 bases at J, leaving 2 bases unmatched. This CDR3 comprises 11 residues. In DNA, the CDR3 is TGTGCCAGCAGCTTCGGCGGGGGGCAGTTCTTC. The encoded protein is CASSFGGGQFF.

CDR3 residues: CASSQGLNQETQYF. The DNA for the CDR3 is TGCGCCAGCAGCCAAGGGCTGAACCAAGAGACCCAGTACTTC. The chain links TRBV4-3 to TRBJ2-5; D is unresolved. Germline V gives CDR1 LGHNA, CDR2 YSLEER. CDR3 length equals 14 residues. The V and J ends lost 1 base and 0 bases respectively, with 6 bases between them.

The table lists this clonotype with many counts. V gene TRBV9 combines with J gene TRBJ2-4, with D uncertain. Germline-derived CDR1 and CDR2 are SGDLS and YYNGEE. CDR3 size: 16 residues. V gave up 4 bases and J gave up 1 base, with 15 bases separating them. The CDR3 region is CASSPRDGFAKNIQYF. The CDR3 DNA follows: TGTGCCAGCAGCCCACGAGACGGGTTTGCCAAAAACATTCAGTACTTC.

This rearrangement joins TRBV3-1 to TRBJ2-1; a weak D match, TRBD1 (6 bases). The CDR3 has 16 residues. The V and J ends lost 2 bases and 0 bases respectively, with 11 bases between them. Germline V gives CDR1 LGHDT, CDR2 YNNKEL (reference sequence). The CDR3 loop reads CASSQFGQSSYNEQFF. The CDR3 DNA reads TGTGCCAGCAGCCAATTTGGACAGAGCTCCTACAATGAGCAGTTCTTC.

The V gene is TRBV20-1, the J gene TRBJ2-5; TRBD2 matches at 7 bases. The CDR3 has 14 amino acids. The V gene's germline CDR1 is DFQATT and CDR2 SNEGSKA (reference sequence). With 0 bases clipped from V and 2 bases from J, the junction kept 3 bases outside the gene matches. The chain's CDR3 is CSARDMGGQETQYF. The CDR3 bases are TGCAGTGCTAGAGATATGGGGGGGCAAGAGACCCAGTACTTC.

The J gene is TRBJ2-5, the V gene TRBV6-2 or TRBV6-3; D possibly corresponds to TRBD1 (6 bases). This CDR3 spans 13 amino acids. From germline, CDR1 is MNHEY and CDR2 SVGEGT. V lost 5 bases and J lost 7, with 14 bases in between. The DNA of the CDR3 is TGTGCCAGCAGTCTTACAGGGAAGGGGACCCAGTACTTC. This encodes CASSLTGKGTQYF.

J is TRBJ1-2 and V is TRBV12-3 or TRBV12-4; TRBD1 agrees at 9 bases. This CDR3 has 16 amino acids. J lost 4 bases, V lost 1 base, and 7 bases had no gene match. In nucleotides, the CDR3 is TGTGCCAGCAGTTTAGATCCGGGACAGGGTCTCTATGGCTACACCTTC. Protein sequence: CASSLDPGQGLYGYTF.

The gene calls are TRBV4-2 and TRBJ2-7, with 10 bases identical to TRBD1. The junction had 11 bases not matched to a gene; V was cut back by 5 bases and J by 4 bases. This CDR3 region has 16 residues. CDR1 and CDR2 from the germline V gene are LGHNA and YNFKEQ. The CDR3 nucleotides are TGTGCCAGCAGCAGACACCGGGACAGGGGTCAATACGAGCAGTACTTC. Its translation: CASSRHRDRGQYEQYF.

The chain links TRBV10-3 to TRBJ2-3; D unresolved. The CDR3 is 11 amino acids. The ends were cut back, 7 bases at V and 4 bases at J, with 6 bases in the middle. Germline-derived CDR1 and CDR2 are ENHRY and SYGVKD. CDR3 bases: TGTGCCATCACTGTATCAGATACGCAGTATTTT. It translates to CAITVSDTQYF.

This clonotype has just a few counts. This chain joins TRBV6-6 and TRBJ1-4; D is ambiguous. Germline V lookup: CDR1 MNHNY, CDR2 SVGAGI (reference sequence). V was cut by 4 bases and J by 8 bases, with 14 bases left in between. The CDR3 is 14 amino acids. This CDR3 reads CASSSGYGEEKLFF. The CDR3, as DNA: TGTGCCAGCAGTTCTGGCTACGGGGAGGAAAAACTGTTTTTT.

The J gene is TRBJ2-3, the V gene TRBV4-3; no clear D gene. Between the trimmed V and J ends, which lost 0 bases and 4 bases, there was a span of 11 bases. The CDR3 has 15 residues. Germline assignment: CDR1 LGHNA and CDR2 YSLEER. CDR3 DNA: TGCGCCAGCAGCCAAGATCTTCCCCCGTCAGATACGCAGTATTTT. Protein sequence: CASSQDLPPSDTQYF.

This clonotype was detected ten times or more. The chain uses TRBV6-5 and TRBJ2-2, with D unresolved. Trimming took 2 bases from V and 8 from J, leaving 15 bases between them. The CDR3 loop spans 15 amino acids. Looked up from germline, CDR1 is MNHEY and CDR2 is SVGAGI. The CDR3 is CASSYVENTSGELFF. The CDR3 region has the DNA TGTGCCAGCAGTTACGTAGAAAACACCTCGGGGGAGCTGTTTTTT.

The CDR3 DNA sequence: TGTGCCAGCAGCCCCCGGGCTATCAACCGAGCTAACTATGGCTACACCTTC. This sequence encodes CASSPRAINRANYGYTF. The rearrangement joins TRBV12-3 or TRBV12-4 to TRBJ1-2; D is unresolved. CDR3 length equals 17 residues. Deletions cut 6 bases from V and 0 bases from J, with 20 bases between.